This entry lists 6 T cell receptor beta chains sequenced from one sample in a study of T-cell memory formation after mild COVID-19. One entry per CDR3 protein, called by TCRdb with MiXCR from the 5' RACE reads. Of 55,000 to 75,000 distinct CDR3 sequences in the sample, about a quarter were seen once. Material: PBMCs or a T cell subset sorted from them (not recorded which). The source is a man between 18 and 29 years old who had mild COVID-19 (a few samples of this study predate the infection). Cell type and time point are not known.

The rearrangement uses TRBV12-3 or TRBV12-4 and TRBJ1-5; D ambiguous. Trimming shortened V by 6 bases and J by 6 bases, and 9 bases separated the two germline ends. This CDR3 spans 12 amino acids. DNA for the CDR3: TGTGCCAGCAGCCCCGCGCGTCAGCCCCAGCATTTT. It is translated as CASSPARQPQHF.

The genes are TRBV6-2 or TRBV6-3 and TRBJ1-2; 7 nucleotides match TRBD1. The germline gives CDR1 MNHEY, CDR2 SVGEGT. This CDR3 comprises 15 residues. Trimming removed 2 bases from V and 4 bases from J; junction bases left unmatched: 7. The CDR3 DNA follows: TGTGCCAGCAGTTACGGCGACAGGGTCCCCTATGGCTACACCTTC. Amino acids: CASSYGDRVPYGYTF.

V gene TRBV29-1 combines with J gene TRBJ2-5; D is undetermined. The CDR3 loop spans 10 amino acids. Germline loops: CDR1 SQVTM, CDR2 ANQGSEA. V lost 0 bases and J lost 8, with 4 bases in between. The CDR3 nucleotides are TGCAGCGTTGAAGAGGGAACCCAGTACTTC. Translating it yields CSVEEGTQYF.

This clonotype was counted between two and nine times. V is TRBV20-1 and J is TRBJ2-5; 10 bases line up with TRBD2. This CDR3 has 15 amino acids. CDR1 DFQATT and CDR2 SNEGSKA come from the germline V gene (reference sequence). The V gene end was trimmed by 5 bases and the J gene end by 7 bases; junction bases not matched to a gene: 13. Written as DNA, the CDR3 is TGCAGTGCTCCTTGGCCTACTAGCGGGGAGGGGACCCAGTACTTC. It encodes CSAPWPTSGEGTQYF.

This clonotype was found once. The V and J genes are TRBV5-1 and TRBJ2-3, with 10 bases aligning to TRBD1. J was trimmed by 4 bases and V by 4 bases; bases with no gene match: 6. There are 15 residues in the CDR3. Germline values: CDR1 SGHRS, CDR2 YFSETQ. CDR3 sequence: CASSPGTGEADTQYF. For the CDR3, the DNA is TGCGCCAGCAGCCCGGGGACAGGGGAGGCAGATACGCAGTATTTT.

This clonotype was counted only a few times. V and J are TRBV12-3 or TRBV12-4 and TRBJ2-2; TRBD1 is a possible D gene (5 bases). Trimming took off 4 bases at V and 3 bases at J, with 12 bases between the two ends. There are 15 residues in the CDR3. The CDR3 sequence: CASSSRVGDTGELFF. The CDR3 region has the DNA TGTGCCAGCAGTTCCAGGGTGGGTGACACCGGGGAGCTGTTTTTT.